This section outlines one TCR beta chain sequence together with its context. The source of the sample is a study of cytomegalovirus exposure and HLA in healthy donors. 13 Jbeta primers and 60 Vbeta primers were used for the PCR. The protocol was immunoSEQ multiplex PCR, while the TCRdb copy is restricted to in-frame clones and leaves out a portion. The repertoire consists of fewer than 150,000 clones, with about 79% occurring once and the leading ten covering around 4.1%. CDR1 is LNHDA, CDR2 SQIVND, per germline (reference sequence). V gave up 4 bases and J gave up 4 bases, with 10 bases separating them. The length of the CDR3 is 13 residues.

The sample consisted of PBMCs. The clonotype originates from a man aged 40-49 years in good health and CMV-seropositive. The chain is built from TRBV19 and TRBJ1-2; possible D gene TRBD1, 6 bases. As DNA, the CDR3 is TGTGCCAGTAGTAGGACAGAACTCTATGGCTACACCTTC. Its translation: CASSRTELYGYTF.